The clone carrying this T cell receptor beta chain has a single count. These data are taken from a study of blood T cell repertoires in COVID-19. Study summary: T cells, B-cell-depleted T cells, or PBMCs supplied cDNA or gDNA.

There are 14 residues in the CDR3. Germline V gene lookup returns CDR1 MNHEY and CDR2 SVGAGI. Trimming removed 6 bases from V and 0 bases from J, with 8 bases in between. Using immunoSEQ multiplex PCR, the repertoire was profiled, and TCRdb retains in-frame clones only, with some absent. In the table there are 99,000 or so clones, about 83% of which are singletons. This chain joins TRBV6-5 and TRBJ1-4; D is possibly TRBD1 (5 bases). The specimen was peripheral blood. This TCR was sampled from a man aged 65-85 years with active or convalescent COVID-19. Here the CDR3 DNA reads TGTGCCAGCAGGGTGACAGCAACTAATGAAAAACTGTTTTTT. This gives the protein CASRVTATNEKLFF.